This entry is about one T cell receptor (beta chain). Antigen unknown. Sequencing was performed with immunoSEQ multiplex PCR; in TCRdb, only in-frame clones are kept and a portion is missing. The sample carries 70,000 or so clones, 80% to 90% recorded once. The sample comes from a study of OX40 agonist ivuxolimab in advanced cancers. Study-level background: Cohort: about 82% men, mean age around 61, aged roughly 23 to 79. Whole-study results and caveats: Determination of antigen specificity was not performed for the expanded peripheral T cells. Individuals who were partial responders at 0.1-3.0 mg/kg had clonal expansion that ranked among the lowest.

Per germline, CDR1 SGHAT and CDR2 FQNNGV. Trimming removed 4 bases at V and 3 bases at J, with 15 bases between. The CDR3 is made up of 15 amino acids. Autoimmune disease history or systemic immunosuppression excluded patients. The sequence came from an adult with an advanced solid tumor such as melanoma, head and neck, liver or kidney cancer. Sequencing used CD4+ or CD8+ T cells sorted from blood, obtained in a trial of the OX40 agonist ivuxolimab. The chain has TRBV11-2 and TRBJ1-1; a weak D match, TRBD1 (5 bases). For the CDR3, the DNA is TGTGCCAGCAGCTCCAGAGGGGCCCGGGACACTGAAGCTTTCTTT. It specifies CASSSRGARDTEAFF.